A single T cell receptor beta chain is shown here with its context. Its antigen specificity is not known. No much larger clone is present one base from it, and per-base qualities are unavailable. There are 14 amino acids in the CDR3, from cysteine to phenylalanine inclusive. Kept here is only the CDR3 DNA, which spans 42 bases and is read in frame from base 1. CDR1 SGDLS and CDR2 YYNGEE were looked up in the germline V gene. Clipping removes 5 bases from V and 4 bases from J, with 4 as the unmatched junction base count. The data originate from a study of blood T cell repertoires in COVID-19 (TCRdb year 2020). Regarding the study in general: Collaborator samples came from the United States, Italy and Spain and covered acute and convalescent phases of COVID-19. The prospective study material was composed of cDNA or gDNA derived from T cells, B-cell-depleted T cells, or PBMCs. Deeply sampled blood TCRbeta repertoires from subjects exposed to, actively infected with, or recovered from COVID-19 were included in the dataset. The repertoires were released in a freely available public database intended as a resource for research on the immune response to SARS-CoV-2. Samples came from the ongoing ImmuneRACE study (first 160 participants) plus 1,254 subjects from 6 global collaborators. The sample metadata nearly always contained a de-identified subject ID, COVID-19 status, age in years and sex. HLA class I and class II types, where available, came from metadata supplied by the sample provider rather than from assay-based typing. The research as a whole found: The amount of clinical and demographic metadata varied by source and participant and was provided uncurated.

The collaborating institutions used their own protocols to collect whole blood in K2EDTA tubes. Collaborator samples were shipped for TCRbeta analysis as frozen whole blood, isolated PBMCs, or DNA extracted from either sample type. TCRbeta CDR3 regions were amplified from genomic DNA by means of the immunoSEQ Assay, a bias-controlled multiplex PCR. Under the source paper's analysis protocol: The number of nucleated cells in each sample was estimated from the amplification of reference gene primers within the assay. To quantify the absolute abundance of each unique TCRbeta CDR3 rearrangement, sequence reads were collapsed and filtered. For each sample, productive Simpson clonality was calculated as the square root of Simpson's diversity index across productive rearrangements. The table was pulled from immuneACCESS by TCRdb, which kept in-frame rearrangements only. Such tables lose some clones; where checked, under half of the loss comes from unresolved V genes, and the rest has no known cause. That table furnishes V, J and clone size, whereas the DNA furnished D and trimming. The sample data list 85,000 to 95,000 clones, and about 88% of these were observed just once. The ten largest clones take up 15% to 20% of the sample.

The sequence joins TRBV9 to TRBJ2-2; 8 central nucleotides agree with TRBD2. The sequence was obtained from a woman of 80 years or more with acute or convalescent COVID-19. Sequencing used peripheral blood. Here the CDR3 is given as CASRVAGGTGELFF. In nucleotide form, the sequence is TGTGCCAGCAGAGTCGCGGGGGGCACCGGGGAGCTGTTTTTT.